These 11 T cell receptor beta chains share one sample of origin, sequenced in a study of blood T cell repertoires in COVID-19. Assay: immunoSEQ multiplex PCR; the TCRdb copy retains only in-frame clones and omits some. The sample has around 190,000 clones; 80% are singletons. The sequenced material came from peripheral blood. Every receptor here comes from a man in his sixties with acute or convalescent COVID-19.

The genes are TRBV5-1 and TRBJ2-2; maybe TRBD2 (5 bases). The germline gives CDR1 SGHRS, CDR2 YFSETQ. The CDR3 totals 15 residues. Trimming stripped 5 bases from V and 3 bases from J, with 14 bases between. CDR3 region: CASRTPGSDTGELFF. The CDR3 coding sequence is TGCGCCAGCAGAACGCCGGGATCAGACACCGGGGAGCTGTTTTTT. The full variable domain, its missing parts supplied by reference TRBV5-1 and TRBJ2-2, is KAGVTQTPRYLIKTRGQQVTLSCSPISGHRSVSWYQQTPGQGLQFLFEYFSETQRNKGNFPGRFSGRQFSNSRSEMNVSTLELGDSALYLCASRTPGSDTGELFFGEGSRLTVL.

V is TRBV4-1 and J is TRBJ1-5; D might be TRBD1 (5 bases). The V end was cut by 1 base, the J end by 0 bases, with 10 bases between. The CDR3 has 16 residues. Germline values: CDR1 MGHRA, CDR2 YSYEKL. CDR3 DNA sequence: TGCGCCAGCAGCCAAGCCGGGAGGGGTAGCAATCAGCCCCAGCATTTT. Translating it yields CASSQAGRGSNQPQHF.

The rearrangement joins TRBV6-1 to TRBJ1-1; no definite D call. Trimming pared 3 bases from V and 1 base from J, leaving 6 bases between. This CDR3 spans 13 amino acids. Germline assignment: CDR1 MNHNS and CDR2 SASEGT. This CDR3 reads CASSDLRNTEAFF. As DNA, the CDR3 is TGTGCCAGCAGTGATTTGAGGAACACTGAAGCTTTCTTT.

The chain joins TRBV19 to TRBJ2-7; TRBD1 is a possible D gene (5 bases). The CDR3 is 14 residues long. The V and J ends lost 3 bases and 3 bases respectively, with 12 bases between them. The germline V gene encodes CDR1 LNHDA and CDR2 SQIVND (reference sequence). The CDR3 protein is CASSIRQGDYEQYF. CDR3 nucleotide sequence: TGTGCCAGTAGTATTAGGCAGGGTGACTACGAGCAGTACTTC.

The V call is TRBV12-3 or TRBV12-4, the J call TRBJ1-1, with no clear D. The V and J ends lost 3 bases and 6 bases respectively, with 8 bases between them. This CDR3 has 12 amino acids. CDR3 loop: CASSFTVPEAFF. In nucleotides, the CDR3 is TGTGCCAGCAGTTTTACGGTCCCTGAAGCTTTCTTT.

CDR3 amino acids: CASSPYSGQGKLFF. The CDR3 region has the DNA TGTGCCAGCAGCCCCTATTCGGGACAGGGAAAACTGTTTTTT. J is TRBJ1-4 and V is TRBV3-1 (or the pseudogene TRBV3-2), with 9 bases that match TRBD1. V lost 4 bases and J lost 10; bases outside the gene matches: 7. The germline V gene has CDR1 LGHDT and CDR2 YNNKEL (reference sequence). The CDR3 loop spans 14 amino acids.

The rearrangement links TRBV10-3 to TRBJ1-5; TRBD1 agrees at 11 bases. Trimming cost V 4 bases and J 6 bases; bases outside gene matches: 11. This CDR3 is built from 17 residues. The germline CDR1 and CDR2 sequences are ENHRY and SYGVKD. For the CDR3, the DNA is TGTGCCATCAGTGGCCAAATGGGACAGGGGGGTATTCAGCCCCAGCATTTT. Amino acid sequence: CAISGQMGQGGIQPQHF.

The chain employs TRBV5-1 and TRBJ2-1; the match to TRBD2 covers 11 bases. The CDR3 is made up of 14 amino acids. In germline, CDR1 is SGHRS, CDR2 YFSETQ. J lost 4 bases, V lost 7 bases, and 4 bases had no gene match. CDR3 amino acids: CASAGTSGYNEQFF. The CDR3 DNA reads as TGCGCCAGCGCCGGGACTAGCGGATACAATGAGCAGTTCTTC.

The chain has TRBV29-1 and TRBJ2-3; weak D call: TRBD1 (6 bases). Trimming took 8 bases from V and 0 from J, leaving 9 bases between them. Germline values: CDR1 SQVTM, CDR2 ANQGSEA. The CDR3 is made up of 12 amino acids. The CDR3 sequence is CSFGGSTDTQYF. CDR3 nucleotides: TGCAGCTTTGGGGGCAGCACAGATACGCAGTATTTT.

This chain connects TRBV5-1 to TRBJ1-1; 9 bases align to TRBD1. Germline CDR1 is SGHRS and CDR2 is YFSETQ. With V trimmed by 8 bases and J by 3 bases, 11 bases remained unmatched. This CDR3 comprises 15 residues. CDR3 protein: CASTTGGLSDTEAFF. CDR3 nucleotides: TGCGCCAGTACGACAGGGGGTCTTTCGGACACTGAAGCTTTCTTT.

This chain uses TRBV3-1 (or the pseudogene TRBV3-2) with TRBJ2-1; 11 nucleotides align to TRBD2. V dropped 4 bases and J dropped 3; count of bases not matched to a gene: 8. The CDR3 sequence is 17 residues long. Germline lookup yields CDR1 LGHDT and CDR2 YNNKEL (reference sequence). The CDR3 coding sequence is TGTGCCAGCAGCCTGACTAGCGGGGAGTCTGTCTACAATGAGCAGTTCTTC. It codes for CASSLTSGESVYNEQFF.